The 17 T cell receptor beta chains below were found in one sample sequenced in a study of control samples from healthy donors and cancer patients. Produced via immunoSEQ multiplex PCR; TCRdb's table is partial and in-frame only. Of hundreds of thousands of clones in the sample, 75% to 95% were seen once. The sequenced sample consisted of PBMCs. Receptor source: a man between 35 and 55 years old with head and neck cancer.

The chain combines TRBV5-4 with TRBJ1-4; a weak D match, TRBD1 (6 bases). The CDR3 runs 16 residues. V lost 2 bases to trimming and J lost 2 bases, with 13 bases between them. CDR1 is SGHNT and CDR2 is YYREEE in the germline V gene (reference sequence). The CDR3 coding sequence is TGTGCCAGCAGCTTCGGTGGCGGGGGCACTAATGAAAAACTGTTTTTT. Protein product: CASSFGGGGTNEKLFF.

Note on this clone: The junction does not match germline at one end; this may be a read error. CDR3 bases: TGTGCCGGCAGGACAGGGGGTTCCTACAATGAGCAGTTCTTC. It codes for CAGRTGGSYNEQFF. This chain connects TRBV2 to TRBJ2-1, with TRBD1 matching 10 bases. CDR1 and CDR2 (germline): SNHLY, FYNNEI. This CDR3 has 14 residues.

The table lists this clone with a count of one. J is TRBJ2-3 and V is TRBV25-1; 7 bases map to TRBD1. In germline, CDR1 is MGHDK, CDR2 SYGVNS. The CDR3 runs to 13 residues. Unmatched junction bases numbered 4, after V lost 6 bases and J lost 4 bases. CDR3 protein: CASRYRGADTQYF. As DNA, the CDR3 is TGTGCCAGCAGATACAGGGGAGCAGATACGCAGTATTTT.

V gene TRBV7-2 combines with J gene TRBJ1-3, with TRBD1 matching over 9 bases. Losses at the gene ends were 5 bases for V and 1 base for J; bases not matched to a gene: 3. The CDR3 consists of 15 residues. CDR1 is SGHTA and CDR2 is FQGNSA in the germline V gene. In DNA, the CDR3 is TGTGCCAGCAGCACACAGGGGGCATCTGGAAACACCATATATTTT. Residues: CASSTQGASGNTIYF. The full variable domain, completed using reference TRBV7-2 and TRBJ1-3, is GAGVSQSPSNKVTEKGKDVELRCDPISGHTALYWYRQSLGQGLEFLIYFQGNSAPDKSGLPSDRFSAERTGGSVSTLTIQRTQQEDSAVYLCASSTQGASGNTIYFGEGSWLTVV.

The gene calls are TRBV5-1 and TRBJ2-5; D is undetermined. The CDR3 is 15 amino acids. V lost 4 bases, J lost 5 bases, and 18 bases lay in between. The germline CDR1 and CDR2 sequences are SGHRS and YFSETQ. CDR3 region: CASSLTAGPRETQYF. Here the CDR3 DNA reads TGCGCCAGCAGCCTGACGGCCGGGCCTCGGGAGACCCAGTACTTC.

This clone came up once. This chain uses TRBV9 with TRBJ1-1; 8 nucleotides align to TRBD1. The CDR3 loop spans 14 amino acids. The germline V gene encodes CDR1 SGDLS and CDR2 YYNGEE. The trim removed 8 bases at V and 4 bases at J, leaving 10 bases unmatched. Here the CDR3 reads CASTTGGSGTEAFF. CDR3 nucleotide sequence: TGTGCCAGTACTACAGGGGGGAGCGGCACTGAAGCTTTCTTT.

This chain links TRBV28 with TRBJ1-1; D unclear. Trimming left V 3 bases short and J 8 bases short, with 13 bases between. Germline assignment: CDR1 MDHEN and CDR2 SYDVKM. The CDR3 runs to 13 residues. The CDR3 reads CASSFPGAVEAFF. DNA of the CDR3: TGTGCCAGCAGTTTCCCGGGTGCCGTAGAAGCTTTCTTT. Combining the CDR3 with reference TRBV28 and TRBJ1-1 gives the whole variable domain DVKVTQSSRYLVKRTGEKVFLECVQDMDHENMFWYRQDPGLGLRLIYFSYDVKMKEKGDIPEGYSVSREKKERFSLILESASTNQTSMYLCASSFPGAVEAFFGQGTRLTVV.

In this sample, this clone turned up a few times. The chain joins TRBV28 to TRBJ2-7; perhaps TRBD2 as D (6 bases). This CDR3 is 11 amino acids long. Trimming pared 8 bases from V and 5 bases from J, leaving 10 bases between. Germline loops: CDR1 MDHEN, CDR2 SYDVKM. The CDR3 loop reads CASGGGNEQYF. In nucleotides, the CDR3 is TGTGCCAGCGGCGGAGGGAACGAGCAGTACTTC.

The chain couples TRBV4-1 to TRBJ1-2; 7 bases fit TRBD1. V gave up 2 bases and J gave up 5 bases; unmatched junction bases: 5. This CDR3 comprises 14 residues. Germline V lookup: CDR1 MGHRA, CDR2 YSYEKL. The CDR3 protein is CASSQPGQRYGYTF. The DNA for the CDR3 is TGCGCCAGCAGCCAACCGGGACAGCGTTATGGCTACACCTTC.

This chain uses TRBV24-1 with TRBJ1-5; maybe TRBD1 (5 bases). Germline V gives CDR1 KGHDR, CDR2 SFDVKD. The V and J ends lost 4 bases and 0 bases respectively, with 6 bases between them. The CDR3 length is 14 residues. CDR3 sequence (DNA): TGTGCCACCAGTGACAGGGATAGCAATCAGCCCCAGCATTTT. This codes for CATSDRDSNQPQHF.

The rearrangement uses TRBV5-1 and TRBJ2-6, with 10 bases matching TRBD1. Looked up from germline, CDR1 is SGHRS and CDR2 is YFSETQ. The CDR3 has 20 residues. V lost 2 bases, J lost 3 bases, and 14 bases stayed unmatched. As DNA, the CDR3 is TGCGCCAGCAGCTTCAGCCCCGCGAGACAGGGGGCGCTTGGGGCCAACGTCCTGACTTTC. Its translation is CASSFSPARQGALGANVLTF.

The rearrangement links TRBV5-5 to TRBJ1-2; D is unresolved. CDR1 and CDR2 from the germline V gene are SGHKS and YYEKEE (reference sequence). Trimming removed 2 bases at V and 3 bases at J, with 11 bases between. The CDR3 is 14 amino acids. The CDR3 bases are TGTGCCAGCAGCTTCGATACCGGTGACTATGGCTACACCTTC. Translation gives CASSFDTGDYGYTF.

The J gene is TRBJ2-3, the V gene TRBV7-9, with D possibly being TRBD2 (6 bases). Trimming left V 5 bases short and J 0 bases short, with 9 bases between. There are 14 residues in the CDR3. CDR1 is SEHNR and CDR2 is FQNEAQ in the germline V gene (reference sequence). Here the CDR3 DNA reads TGTGCCAGCAGCCCAACTAGCAGCACAGATACGCAGTATTTT. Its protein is CASSPTSSTDTQYF.

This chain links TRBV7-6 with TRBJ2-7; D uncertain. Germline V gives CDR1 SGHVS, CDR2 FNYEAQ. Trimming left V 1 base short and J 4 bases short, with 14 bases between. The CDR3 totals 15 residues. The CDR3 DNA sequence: TGTGCCAGCAGCTTAGGGGATGCGGAAATTTACGAGCAGTACTTC. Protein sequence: CASSLGDAEIYEQYF.

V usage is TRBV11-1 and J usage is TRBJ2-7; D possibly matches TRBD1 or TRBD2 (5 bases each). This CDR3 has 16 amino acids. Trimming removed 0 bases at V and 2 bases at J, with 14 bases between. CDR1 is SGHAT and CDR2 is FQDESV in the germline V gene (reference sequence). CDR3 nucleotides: TGTGCCAGCAGCTTAGCGGGTAGGGGACGCACCTACGAGCAGTACTTC. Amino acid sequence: CASSLAGRGRTYEQYF.

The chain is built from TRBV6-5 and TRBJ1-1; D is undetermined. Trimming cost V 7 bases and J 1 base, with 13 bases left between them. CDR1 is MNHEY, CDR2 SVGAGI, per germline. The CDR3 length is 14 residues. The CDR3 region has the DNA TGTGCCAGCACCGACCCATATGGGAACACTGAAGCTTTCTTT. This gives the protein CASTDPYGNTEAFF.

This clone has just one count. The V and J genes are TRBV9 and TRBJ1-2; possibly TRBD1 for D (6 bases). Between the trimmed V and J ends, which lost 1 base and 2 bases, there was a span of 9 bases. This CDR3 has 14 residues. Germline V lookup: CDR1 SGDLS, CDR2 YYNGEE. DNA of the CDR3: TGTGCCAGCAGCGTAACCGGACAGAACTATGGCTACACCTTC. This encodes CASSVTGQNYGYTF.